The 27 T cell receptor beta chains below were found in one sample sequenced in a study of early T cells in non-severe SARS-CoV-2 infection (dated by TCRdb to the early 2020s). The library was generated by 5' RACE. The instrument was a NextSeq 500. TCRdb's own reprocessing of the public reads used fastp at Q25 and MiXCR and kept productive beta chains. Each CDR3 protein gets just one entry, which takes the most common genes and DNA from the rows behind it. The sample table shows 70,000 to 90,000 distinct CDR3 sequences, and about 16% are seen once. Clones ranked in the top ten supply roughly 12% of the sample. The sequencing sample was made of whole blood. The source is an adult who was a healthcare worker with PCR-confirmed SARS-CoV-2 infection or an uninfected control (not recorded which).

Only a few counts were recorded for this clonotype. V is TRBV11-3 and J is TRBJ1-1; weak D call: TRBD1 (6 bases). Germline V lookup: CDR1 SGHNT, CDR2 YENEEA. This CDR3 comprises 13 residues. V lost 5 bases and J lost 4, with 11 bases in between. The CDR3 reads CASSQRGGTEAFF. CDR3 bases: TGTGCCAGCAGCCAGCGAGGGGGCACTGAAGCTTTCTTT.

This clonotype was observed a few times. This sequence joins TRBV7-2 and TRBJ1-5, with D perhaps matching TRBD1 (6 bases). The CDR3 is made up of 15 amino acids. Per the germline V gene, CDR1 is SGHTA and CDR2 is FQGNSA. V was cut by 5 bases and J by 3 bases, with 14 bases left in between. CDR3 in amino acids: CASSPWGATNQPQHF. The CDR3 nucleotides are TGTGCCAGCAGCCCCTGGGGGGCCACCAATCAGCCCCAGCATTTT.

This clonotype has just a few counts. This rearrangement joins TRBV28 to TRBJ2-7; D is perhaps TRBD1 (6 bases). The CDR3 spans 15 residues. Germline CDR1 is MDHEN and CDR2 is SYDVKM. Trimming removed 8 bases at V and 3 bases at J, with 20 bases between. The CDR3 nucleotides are TGTGCCAGCCACCTTCGAGCACAGGGTTTCTACGAGCAGTACTTC. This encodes CASHLRAQGFYEQYF.

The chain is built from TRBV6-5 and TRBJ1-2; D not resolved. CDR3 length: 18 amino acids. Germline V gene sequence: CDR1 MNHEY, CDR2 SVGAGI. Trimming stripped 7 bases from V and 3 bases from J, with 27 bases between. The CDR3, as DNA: TGTGCCAGCACCCGGTCAAGAAGCGGGGAAGACTCGGACTATGGCTACACCTTC. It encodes CASTRSRSGEDSDYGYTF.

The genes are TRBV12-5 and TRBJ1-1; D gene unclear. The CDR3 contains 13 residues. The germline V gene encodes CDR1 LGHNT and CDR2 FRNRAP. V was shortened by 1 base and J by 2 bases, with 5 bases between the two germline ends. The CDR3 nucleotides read TGTGCTAGTGGTTTGGCCTTCAACACTGAAGCTTTCTTT. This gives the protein CASGLAFNTEAFF.

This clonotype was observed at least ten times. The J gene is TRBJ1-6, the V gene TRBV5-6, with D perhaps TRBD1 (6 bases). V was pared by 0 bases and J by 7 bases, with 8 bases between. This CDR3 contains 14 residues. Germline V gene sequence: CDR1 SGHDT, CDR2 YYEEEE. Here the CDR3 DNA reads TGTGCCAGCAGCTTGGAAGGGGGAAATTCACCCCTCCACTTT. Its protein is CASSLEGGNSPLHF.

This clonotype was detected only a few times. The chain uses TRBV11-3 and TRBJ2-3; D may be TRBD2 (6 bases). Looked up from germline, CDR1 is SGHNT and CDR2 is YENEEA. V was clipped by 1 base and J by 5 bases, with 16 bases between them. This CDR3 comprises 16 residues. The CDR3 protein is CASSLVWGREEDTQYF. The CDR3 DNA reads TGTGCCAGCAGCTTAGTATGGGGCAGGGAGGAAGATACGCAGTATTTT.

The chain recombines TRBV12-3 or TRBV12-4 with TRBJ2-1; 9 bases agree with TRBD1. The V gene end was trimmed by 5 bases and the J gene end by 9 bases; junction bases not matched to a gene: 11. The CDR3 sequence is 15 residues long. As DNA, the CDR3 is TGTGCCAGCAGTCAGGCCGGGACAGGGTCGGGTGAGCAGTTCTTC. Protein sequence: CASSQAGTGSGEQFF.

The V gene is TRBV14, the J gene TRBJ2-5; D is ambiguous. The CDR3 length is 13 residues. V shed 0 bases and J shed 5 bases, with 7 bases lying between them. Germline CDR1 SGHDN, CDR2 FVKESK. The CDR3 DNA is TGTGCCAGCAGCCAAGAAGCGCGGGAGACCCAGTACTTC. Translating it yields CASSQEARETQYF.

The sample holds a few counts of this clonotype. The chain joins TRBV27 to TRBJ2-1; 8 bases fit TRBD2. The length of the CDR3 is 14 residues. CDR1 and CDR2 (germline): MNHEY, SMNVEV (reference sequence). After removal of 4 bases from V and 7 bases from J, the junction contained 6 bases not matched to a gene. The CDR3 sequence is CASSYGTRPNEQFF. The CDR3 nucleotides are TGTGCCAGCAGTTACGGGACTAGACCAAATGAGCAGTTCTTC.

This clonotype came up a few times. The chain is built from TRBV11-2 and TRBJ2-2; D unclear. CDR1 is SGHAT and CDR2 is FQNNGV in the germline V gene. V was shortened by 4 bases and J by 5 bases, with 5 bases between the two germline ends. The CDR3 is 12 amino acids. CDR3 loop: CASSSKTGELFF. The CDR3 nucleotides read TGTGCCAGCAGCTCCAAAACCGGGGAGCTGTTTTTT.

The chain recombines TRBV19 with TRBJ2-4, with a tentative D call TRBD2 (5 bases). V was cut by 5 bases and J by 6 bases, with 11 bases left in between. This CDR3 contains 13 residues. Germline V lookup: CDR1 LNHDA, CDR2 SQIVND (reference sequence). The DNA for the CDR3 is TGTGCCAGTAGTTTTGAGGGCTTAAACATTCAGTACTTC. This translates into CASSFEGLNIQYF.

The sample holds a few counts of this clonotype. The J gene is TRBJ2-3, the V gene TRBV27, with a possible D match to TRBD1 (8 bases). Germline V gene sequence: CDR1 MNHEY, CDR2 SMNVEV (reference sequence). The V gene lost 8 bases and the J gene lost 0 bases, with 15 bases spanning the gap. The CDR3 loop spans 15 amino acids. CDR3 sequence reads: CASRGDRLSTDTQYF. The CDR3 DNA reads TGTGCCAGCCGGGGGGACAGGCTTAGCACAGATACGCAGTATTTT.

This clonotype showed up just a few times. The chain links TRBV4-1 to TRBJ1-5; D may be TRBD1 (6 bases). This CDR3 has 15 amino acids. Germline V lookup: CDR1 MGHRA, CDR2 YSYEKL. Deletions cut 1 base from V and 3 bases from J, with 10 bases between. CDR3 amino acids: CASSQGYRDNQPQHF. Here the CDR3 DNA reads TGCGCCAGCAGCCAAGGTTACAGGGACAATCAGCCCCAGCATTTT.

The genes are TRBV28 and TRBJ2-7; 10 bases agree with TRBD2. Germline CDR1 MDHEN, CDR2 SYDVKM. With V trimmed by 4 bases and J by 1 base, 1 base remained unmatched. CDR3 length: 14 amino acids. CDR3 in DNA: TGTGCCAGCAGTTCACTAGCGGGATCCTACGAGCAGTACTTC. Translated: CASSSLAGSYEQYF.

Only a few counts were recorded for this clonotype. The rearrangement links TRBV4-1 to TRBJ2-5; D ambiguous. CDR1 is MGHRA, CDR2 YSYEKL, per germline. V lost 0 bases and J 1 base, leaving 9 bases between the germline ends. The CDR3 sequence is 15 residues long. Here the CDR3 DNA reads TGCGCCAGCAGCCAAGATCTCAGCACCCAAGAGACCCAGTACTTC. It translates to CASSQDLSTQETQYF.

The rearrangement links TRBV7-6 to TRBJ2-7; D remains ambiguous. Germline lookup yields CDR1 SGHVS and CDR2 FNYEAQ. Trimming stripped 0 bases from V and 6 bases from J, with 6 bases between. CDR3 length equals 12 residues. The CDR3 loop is CASSLATGEQYF. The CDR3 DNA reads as TGTGCCAGCAGCTTAGCGACGGGCGAGCAGTACTTC.

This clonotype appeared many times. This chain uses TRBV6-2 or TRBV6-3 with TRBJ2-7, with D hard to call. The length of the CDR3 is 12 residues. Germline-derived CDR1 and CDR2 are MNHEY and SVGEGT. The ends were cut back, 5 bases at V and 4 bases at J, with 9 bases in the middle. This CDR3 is CASSPLPYEQYF. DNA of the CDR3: TGTGCCAGCAGTCCCCTCCCTTACGAGCAGTACTTC.

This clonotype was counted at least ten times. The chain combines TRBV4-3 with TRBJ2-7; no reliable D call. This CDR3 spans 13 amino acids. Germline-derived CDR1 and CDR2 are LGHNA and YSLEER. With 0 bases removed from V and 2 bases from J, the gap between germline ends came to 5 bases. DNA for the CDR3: TGCGCCAGCAGCCAAGATGCGGCCTACGAGCAGTACTTC. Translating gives CASSQDAAYEQYF.

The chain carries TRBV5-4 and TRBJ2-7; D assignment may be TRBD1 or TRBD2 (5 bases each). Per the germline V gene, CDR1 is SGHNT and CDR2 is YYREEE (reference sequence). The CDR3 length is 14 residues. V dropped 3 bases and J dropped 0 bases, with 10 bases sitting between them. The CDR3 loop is CASSSGTDSYEQYF. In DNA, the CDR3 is TGTGCCAGCAGCTCCGGGACGGACTCCTACGAGCAGTACTTC.

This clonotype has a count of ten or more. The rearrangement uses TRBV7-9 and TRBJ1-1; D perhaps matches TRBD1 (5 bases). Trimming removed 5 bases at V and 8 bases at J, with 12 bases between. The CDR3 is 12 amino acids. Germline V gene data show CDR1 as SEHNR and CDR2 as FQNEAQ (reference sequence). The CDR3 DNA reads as TGTGCCAGCAGCGCTCAGCCAGGGGAAGCTTTCTTT. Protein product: CASSAQPGEAFF.

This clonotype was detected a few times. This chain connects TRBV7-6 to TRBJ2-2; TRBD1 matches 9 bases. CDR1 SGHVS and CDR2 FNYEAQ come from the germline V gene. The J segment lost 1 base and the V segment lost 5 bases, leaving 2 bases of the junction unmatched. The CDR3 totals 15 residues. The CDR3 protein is CASSPGQGNTGELFF. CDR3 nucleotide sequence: TGTGCCAGCAGCCCGGGACAGGGGAACACCGGGGAGCTGTTTTTT.

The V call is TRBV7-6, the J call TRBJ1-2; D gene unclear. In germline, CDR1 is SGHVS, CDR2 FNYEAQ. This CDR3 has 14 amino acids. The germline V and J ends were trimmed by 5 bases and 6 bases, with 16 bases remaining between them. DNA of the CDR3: TGTGCCAGCAGCCCCACCGTCCTTCTAGATGGCTACACCTTC. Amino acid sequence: CASSPTVLLDGYTF. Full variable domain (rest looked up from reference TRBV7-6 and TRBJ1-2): GAGVSQSPRYKVTKRGQDVALRCDPISGHVSLYWYRQALGQGPEFLTYFNYEAQQDKSGLPNDRFSAERPEGSISTLTIQRTEQRDSAMYRCASSPTVLLDGYTFGSGTRLTVV.

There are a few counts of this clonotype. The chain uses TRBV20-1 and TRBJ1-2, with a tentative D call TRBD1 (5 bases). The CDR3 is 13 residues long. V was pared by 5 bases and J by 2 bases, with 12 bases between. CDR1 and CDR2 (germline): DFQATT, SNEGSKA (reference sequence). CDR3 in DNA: TGCAGTGCTGGGGGACCGAGCAACTATGGCTACACCTTC. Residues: CSAGGPSNYGYTF.

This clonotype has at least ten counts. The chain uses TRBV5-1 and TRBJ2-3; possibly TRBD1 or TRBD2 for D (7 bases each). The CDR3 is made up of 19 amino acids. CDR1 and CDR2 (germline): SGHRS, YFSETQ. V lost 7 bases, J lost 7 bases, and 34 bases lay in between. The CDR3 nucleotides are TGCGCCAGCGATCCGGGACAGCTCGAAGGTTGGGGGGGCTCGAATACGCAGTATTTT. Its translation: CASDPGQLEGWGGSNTQYF. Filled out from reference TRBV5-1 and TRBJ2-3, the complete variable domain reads KAGVTQTPRYLIKTRGQQVTLSCSPISGHRSVSWYQQTPGQGLQFLFEYFSETQRNKGNFPGRFSGRQFSNSRSEMNVSTLELGDSALYLCASDPGQLEGWGGSNTQYFGPGTRLTVL.

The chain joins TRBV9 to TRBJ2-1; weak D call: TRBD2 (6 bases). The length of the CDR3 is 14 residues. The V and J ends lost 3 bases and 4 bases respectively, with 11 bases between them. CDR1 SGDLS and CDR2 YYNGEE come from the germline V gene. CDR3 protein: CASSGSGLYNEQFF. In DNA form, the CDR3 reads TGTGCCAGCAGCGGCAGCGGGCTTTACAATGAGCAGTTCTTC.

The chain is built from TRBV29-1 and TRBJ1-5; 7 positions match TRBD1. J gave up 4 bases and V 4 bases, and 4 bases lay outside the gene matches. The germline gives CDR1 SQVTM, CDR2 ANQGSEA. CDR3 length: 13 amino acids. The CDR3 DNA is TGCAGCGTTGCACAGGGGAGGAATCAGCCCCAGCATTTT. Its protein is CSVAQGRNQPQHF.